This passage covers 21 T cell receptor beta chains from one sample sequenced in a study of blood T cell repertoires in COVID-19. Data came from immunoSEQ multiplex PCR; TCRdb stores just in-frame clones and leaves some out. The table shows 150,000 to 200,000 clones, with 70% to 90% occurring only once. Sequencing input: PBMCs or T cells enriched from blood (not recorded which). The receptors originated from a man in his forties who had recovered from COVID-19.

This chain links TRBV7-8 with TRBJ1-2, with D perhaps TRBD1 (5 bases). CDR3 length equals 14 residues. V dropped 4 bases and J dropped 8 bases, with 17 bases sitting between them. Germline CDR1 and CDR2: SGHVS and FQNEAQ. DNA of the CDR3: TGTGCCAGCAGCTCGTCAGGGTTGGAAAGGGGCTACACCTTC. Translating gives CASSSSGLERGYTF.

V and J are TRBV13 and TRBJ2-3; 7 positions agree with TRBD2. Germline-derived CDR1 and CDR2 are PRHDT and FYEKMQ (reference sequence). V lost 5 bases, J lost 7 bases, and 9 bases stayed unmatched. This CDR3 region has 14 residues. The CDR3 loop reads CASSVQRGRYTQYF. CDR3 coding DNA: TGTGCCAGCAGCGTTCAGCGGGGTAGATATACGCAGTATTTT.

This chain links TRBV28 with TRBJ1-3, with D unclear. Germline loops: CDR1 MDHEN, CDR2 SYDVKM. The V end was cut by 4 bases, the J end by 4 bases, with 20 bases between. The CDR3 covers 17 residues. CDR3 loop: CASSSTEQPSLGNTIYF. The CDR3 region has the DNA TGTGCCAGCAGTTCAACAGAACAACCTTCCTTAGGAAACACCATATATTTT.

The chain employs TRBV7-2 and TRBJ1-1; D is unclear. V lost 3 bases, J lost 0 bases, and 5 bases lay in between. Germline V lookup: CDR1 SGHTA, CDR2 FQGNSA. The CDR3 runs 13 residues. Here the CDR3 reads CASSFAVNTEAFF. The CDR3 DNA reads TGTGCCAGCAGCTTCGCGGTGAACACTGAAGCTTTCTTT.

CDR3 loop: CASSESGLGNQPQHF. The DNA for the CDR3 is TGTGCCAGCAGTGAATCGGGACTGGGCAATCAGCCCCAGCATTTT. The V call is TRBV6-1, the J call TRBJ1-5; possible D gene TRBD1, 5 bases. Germline V gene lookup returns CDR1 MNHNS and CDR2 SASEGT. V was pared by 2 bases and J by 2 bases, with 10 bases between. There are 15 residues in the CDR3.

This clone was recorded at least ten times. This rearrangement joins TRBV7-3 to TRBJ2-3, with TRBD1 matching over 11 bases. The J segment lost 1 base and the V segment lost 4 bases, leaving 13 bases of the junction unmatched. This CDR3 region has 19 residues. CDR1 SGHTA and CDR2 FQGTGA come from the germline V gene. The CDR3, as DNA: TGTGCCAGCAGCTCGATCCGTCGGACAGGGGGCGAGGGCACAGATACGCAGTATTTT. This codes for CASSSIRRTGGEGTDTQYF.

V is TRBV7-9 and J is TRBJ1-2, with 11 bases that match TRBD1. Germline trimming cut 7 bases from V and 7 bases from J; bases unmatched to any gene: 8. The CDR3 length is 14 residues. CDR1 SEHNR and CDR2 FQNEAQ come from the germline V gene (reference sequence). The CDR3: CASTRGTGGFGYTF. DNA of the CDR3: TGTGCCAGCACCCGGGGGACAGGGGGTTTTGGCTACACCTTC.

J is TRBJ2-7 and V is TRBV21-1; the table's D gene call, TRBD1, was not cross checked with the DNA. TRBV21-1 is shown as a pseudogene. This CDR3 is built from 14 residues. Here the CDR3 reads CASSKDRGPYEQYV. Written as DNA, the CDR3 is TGTGCCAGCAGCAAAGACAGGGGGCCCTACGAGCAGTACGTC.

The count of this clone is one. The chain combines TRBV2 with TRBJ2-7, with D maybe TRBD1 (6 bases). CDR3 length: 15 amino acids. CDR1 is SNHLY, CDR2 FYNNEI, per germline. The ends were cut back, 5 bases at V and 2 bases at J, with 16 bases in the middle. The CDR3 sequence is CASSYRDELPYEQYV. Written as DNA, the CDR3 is TGTGCCAGCAGTTACAGGGACGAACTCCCCTACGAGCAGTACGTC.

The V call is TRBV5-4, the J call TRBJ2-5; TRBD2 aligns across 8 bases. Looked up from germline, CDR1 is SGHNT and CDR2 is YYREEE (reference sequence). Losses at the gene ends were 4 bases for V and 3 bases for J; bases not matched to a gene: 5. CDR3 length: 14 residues. This chain's CDR3 is CASSIGTRKETQYF. DNA for the CDR3: TGTGCCAGCAGCATAGGGACTAGGAAAGAGACCCAGTACTTC.

The table lists this clone with a count of one. This rearrangement joins TRBV5-4 to TRBJ2-5; D may be TRBD2 (5 bases). V was trimmed by 0 bases and J by 5 bases, leaving 11 bases between them. CDR1 SGHNT and CDR2 YYREEE come from the germline V gene (reference sequence). The CDR3 covers 14 residues. This CDR3 reads CASSLARRKETQYF. DNA for the CDR3: TGTGCCAGCAGCTTGGCTAGGAGGAAGGAGACCCAGTACTTC.

The gene calls are TRBV7-2 and TRBJ2-5; D uncertain. This CDR3 contains 14 residues. Between the trimmed V and J ends, which lost 1 base and 0 bases, there was a span of 6 bases. Germline assignment: CDR1 SGHTA and CDR2 FQGNSA. Here the CDR3 DNA reads TGTGCCAGCAGCTTAGACGGGTACCAAGAGACCCAGTACTTC. As protein: CASSLDGYQETQYF.

With regard to this clone: Other DNA sequences in the same sample also yield this CDR3. The genes are TRBV11-3 and TRBJ2-3; 15 bases line up with TRBD2. With 1 base clipped from V and 3 bases from J, the junction kept 2 bases outside the gene matches. This CDR3 is built from 17 residues. Germline V gene sequence: CDR1 SGHNT, CDR2 YENEEA. The CDR3 spells CASSLGTSGGATDTQYF. CDR3 nucleotide sequence: TGTGCCAGCAGCTTAGGGACTAGCGGGGGGGCAACAGATACGCAGTATTTT.

The chain has TRBV6-5 and TRBJ1-2; D gene unclear. CDR1 and CDR2 (germline): MNHEY, SVGAGI. Deletions cut 0 bases from V and 7 bases from J, with 9 bases between. The CDR3 loop spans 13 amino acids. CDR3 in amino acids: CASSYSGDAGYTF. CDR3 coding DNA: TGTGCCAGCAGTTACTCCGGGGATGCTGGCTACACCTTC.

The V and J genes are TRBV11-3 and TRBJ2-2, with no clear D. The V and J ends lost 3 bases and 5 bases respectively, with 10 bases between them. The germline V gene encodes CDR1 SGHNT and CDR2 YENEEA. The CDR3 is 14 amino acids. CDR3 sequence (DNA): TGTGCCAGCAGCTTCCTGTCAGGAACCGGGGAGCTGTTTTTT. Translating gives CASSFLSGTGELFF.

J is TRBJ1-5 and V is TRBV27, with D unclear. V was trimmed by 5 bases and J by 4 bases, leaving 15 bases between them. CDR1 is MNHEY, CDR2 SMNVEV, per germline (reference sequence). The CDR3 is 15 amino acids. DNA of the CDR3: TGTGCCAGCAGTCTCGCCGCCGTCGGTAATCAGCCCCAGCATTTT. It yields the protein CASSLAAVGNQPQHF.

The CDR3 loop is CASIGGPNRNTIYF. Written as DNA, the CDR3 is TGTGCCTCCATTGGGGGCCCCAATAGAAACACCATATATTTT. The gene calls are TRBV30 and TRBJ1-3; tentatively, D is TRBD1 (6 bases). CDR1 is GTSNPN and CDR2 is SVGIG in the germline V gene (reference sequence). V lost 7 bases and J lost 5, with 18 bases in between. The CDR3 consists of 14 residues.

The J gene is TRBJ2-5, the V gene TRBV18; no reliable D call. V lost 0 bases and J lost 5, with 10 bases in between. Germline-derived CDR1 and CDR2 are KGHSH and LQKENI. This CDR3 has 14 amino acids. The CDR3, as DNA: TGTGCCAGCTCACCACCGAGCGTTGGCGAGACCCAGTACTTC. Translating gives CASSPPSVGETQYF.

The CDR3 here is CASSSGRVEKLFF. In nucleotides, the CDR3 is TGTGCCAGCAGTTCTGGTCGGGTCGAAAAACTGTTTTTT. V and J are TRBV6-5 and TRBJ1-4; no firm D call. The CDR3 covers 13 residues. With 4 bases removed from V and 8 bases from J, the gap between germline ends came to 11 bases. Germline V gene data show CDR1 as MNHEY and CDR2 as SVGAGI.

J is TRBJ2-1 and V is TRBV10-1; 9 nucleotides align to TRBD1. V shed 0 bases and J 6 bases; nucleotides not matched to a gene: 3. The CDR3 loop spans 15 amino acids. From germline, CDR1 is WNHNN and CDR2 SYGVQD (reference sequence). This CDR3 is CASSESGTGSNEQFF. In DNA, the CDR3 is TGCGCCAGCAGTGAGTCGGGGACAGGGTCCAATGAGCAGTTCTTC.

This sequence joins TRBV10-3 and TRBJ1-1, with 7 bases that match TRBD1. The CDR3 totals 16 residues. Looked up from germline, CDR1 is ENHRY and CDR2 is SYGVKD. V dropped 5 bases and J dropped 3; count of bases not matched to a gene: 12. The CDR3, as DNA: TGTGCCATCAGTATTGGGGACAGCGGAGATTACACTGAAGCTTTCTTT. It specifies CAISIGDSGDYTEAFF.